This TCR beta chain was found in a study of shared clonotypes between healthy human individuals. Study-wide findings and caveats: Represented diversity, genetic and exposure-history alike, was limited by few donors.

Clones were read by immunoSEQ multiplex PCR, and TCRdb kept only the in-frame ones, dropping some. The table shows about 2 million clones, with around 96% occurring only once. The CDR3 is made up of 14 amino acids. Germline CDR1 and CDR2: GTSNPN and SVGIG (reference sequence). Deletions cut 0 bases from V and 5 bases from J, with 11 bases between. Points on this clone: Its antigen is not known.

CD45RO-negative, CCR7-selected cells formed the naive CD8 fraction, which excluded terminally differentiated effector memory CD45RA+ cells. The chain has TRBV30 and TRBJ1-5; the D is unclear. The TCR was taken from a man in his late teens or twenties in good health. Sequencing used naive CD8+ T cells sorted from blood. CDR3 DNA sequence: TGTGCCTGGAGTGTAGTCTCCAGCGATCAGCCCCAGCATTTT. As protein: CAWSVVSSDQPQHF.